One and the same sample provided the 10 T cell receptor beta chains below, sequenced in a study of blood T cell repertoires in COVID-19. Libraries were prepared by immunoSEQ multiplex PCR; TCRdb keeps only in-frame clonotypes and omits some of them. Of over 60,000 clones in the sample, around nine tenths were seen once. Sequencing was done on a sample of peripheral blood. Receptors originate from a man in his 70s with acute or convalescent COVID-19.

The CDR3 protein is CASSDRGPDTGELFF. In DNA form, the CDR3 reads TGTGCCAGCAGTGATAGAGGGCCGGACACCGGGGAGCTGTTTTTT. The chain uses TRBV2 and TRBJ2-2; TRBD2 might be the D (5 bases). V lost 3 bases to trimming and J lost 3 bases, with 11 bases between them. The CDR3 has 15 amino acids. The germline V gene encodes CDR1 SNHLY and CDR2 FYNNEI.

This sequence joins TRBV14 and TRBJ2-2; possibly TRBD1 for D (6 bases). Germline-derived CDR1 and CDR2 are SGHDN and FVKESK. This CDR3 has 15 residues. Trimming removed 4 bases at V and 5 bases at J, with 14 bases between. The CDR3 region has the DNA TGTGCCAGCAGCCGACTACAGGGATCAACCGGGGAGCTGTTTTTT. Residues: CASSRLQGSTGELFF. Variable domain in full (rest from reference TRBV14 and TRBJ2-2): EAGVTQFPSHSVIEKGQTVTLRCDPISGHDNLYWYRRVMGKEIKFLLHFVKESKQDESGMPNNRFLAERTGGTYSTLKVQPAELEDSGVYFCASSRLQGSTGELFFGEGSRLTVL.

The genes are TRBV4-2 and TRBJ2-7, with 9 bases aligning to TRBD2. Germline-derived CDR1 and CDR2 are LGHNA and YNFKEQ. This CDR3 contains 12 residues. Trimming removed 11 bases from V and 4 bases from J; junction bases left unmatched: 6. The chain's CDR3 is CAGGREGYEQYF. CDR3 DNA sequence: TGTGCCGGCGGGCGGGAGGGGTACGAGCAGTACTTC.

The chain carries TRBV5-8 and TRBJ1-5; D call uncertain. Trimming took off 1 base at V and 2 bases at J, with 7 bases between the two ends. CDR1 and CDR2 from the germline V gene are SGHTS and YDEGEE. CDR3 size: 14 residues. The CDR3, as DNA: TGTGCCAGCAGCTTGCGCCGCGGCAATCAGCCCCAGCATTTT. It specifies CASSLRRGNQPQHF.

This clone came up once. The V and J genes are TRBV3-1 (or the pseudogene TRBV3-2) and TRBJ2-1; D is perhaps TRBD2 (6 bases). CDR3 length equals 12 residues. Germline values: CDR1 LGHDT, CDR2 YNNKEL (reference sequence). V gave up 4 bases and J gave up 8 bases, with 9 bases separating them. CDR3 nucleotides: TGTGCCAGCAGCCCCCAGCGGGATGAGCAGTTCTTC. Encoded protein: CASSPQRDEQFF.

The chain links TRBV7-9 to TRBJ1-4; the D gene is possibly TRBD1 (6 bases). The CDR3 extends over 15 amino acids. V gave up 5 bases and J gave up 7 bases, with 17 bases separating them. The V gene's germline CDR1 is SEHNR and CDR2 FQNEAQ (reference sequence). CDR3 sequence reads: CASSLTQGAVEKLFF. The CDR3 DNA sequence: TGTGCCAGCAGCCTAACACAGGGAGCAGTTGAAAAACTGTTTTTT.

The DNA of the CDR3 is TGTGCCAGCAGCGTAGCTTTAGGACTAGCATCGGCAGATACGCAGTATTTT. It encodes CASSVALGLASADTQYF. The chain has TRBV9 and TRBJ2-3, with 8 bases lining up with TRBD2. This CDR3 contains 17 residues. The V segment lost 0 bases and the J segment 4 bases; nucleotides outside the gene matches: 10. Germline V gene sequence: CDR1 SGDLS, CDR2 YYNGEE.

In nucleotides, the CDR3 is TGTGCCAGCAGTTTTCTTACGACAGGGGTGGCCTATGGCTACACCTTC. Translating it yields CASSFLTTGVAYGYTF. This sequence joins TRBV28 and TRBJ1-2; TRBD1 matches at 8 bases. Germline values: CDR1 MDHEN, CDR2 SYDVKM. CDR3 length: 16 residues. Unmatched junction bases numbered 10, after V lost 3 bases and J lost 4 bases.

The J gene is TRBJ2-3, the V gene TRBV5-5; TRBD2 is a possible D gene (6 bases). The germline V and J ends were trimmed by 4 bases and 2 bases, with 14 bases remaining between them. The CDR3 covers 15 residues. Germline V gene lookup returns CDR1 SGHKS and CDR2 YYEKEE (reference sequence). The CDR3 loop is CASSTGTLDTDTQYF. The CDR3 nucleotides are TGTGCCAGCAGCACCGGGACTCTCGACACAGATACGCAGTATTTT.

The chain has TRBV28 and TRBJ2-4; 7 positions agree with TRBD1. Trimming at V came to 6 bases and at J to 5 bases, leaving 16 bases not matched to a gene. This CDR3 comprises 17 residues. The germline V gene encodes CDR1 MDHEN and CDR2 SYDVKM. This chain's CDR3 is CASSLGTAVLSQNIQYF. DNA for the CDR3: TGTGCCAGCAGCCTCGGGACAGCCGTTCTGAGCCAAAACATTCAGTACTTC.